This T cell receptor (beta chain) stems from a study of technical replicates of blood from a few donors. Sequencing used immunoSEQ multiplex PCR; TCRdb keeps in-frame clones, though not all of them. The data show tens of thousands of clones, 92% seen once. This CDR3 region has 19 residues. CDR1 and CDR2 from the germline V gene are MGHRA and YSYEKL. V trimming: 4 bases; J trimming: 0 bases; junction bases outside the gene matches: 12. The chain links TRBV4-1 to TRBJ2-1, with 10 bases fitting TRBD2. The clonotype was recovered from a human donor in good health. Some clones in this sample may be carry-over from other donors' samples. Input material: PBMCs. The CDR3 is CASSRWTSGNGDSYNEQFF. The CDR3 nucleotides read TGCGCCAGCAGCCGCTGGACTAGCGGAAACGGTGACTCCTACAATGAGCAGTTCTTC.